This T cell receptor (beta chain) was profiled in a study of regulatory T cells in long-lasting Graves disease. Notes on the study in general: Persistent disease showed a preference for TRBV28, TRBJ1-2 and TRBJ2-5.

This clonotype has a count of ten or more. Its antigen is not known. Libraries of TCR beta came from iRepertoire HTBI primers plus Arm-PCR of CDR3 regions. How the authors handled the data: Sample data revealed approximately 62 TRBV and 12 to 15 TRBJ segments. TCRdb re-derived calls from the multiplex PCR reads in MiXCR, one entry per CDR3 protein. It is TCRdb's table, rather than the study itself, that gives the V and J calls and clone size. This table has roughly 500,000 distinct CDR3 sequences, about 22% appearing once. Between the trimmed V and J ends, which lost 2 bases and 0 bases, there was a span of 7 bases. CDR1 and CDR2 (germline): MNHNS, SASEGT. The CDR3 runs to 14 residues. Indicated time point: persistent/refractory GD, antithyroid drugs over 5 years with positive TRAb. PBMCs provided the RNA from which the TCR library was made.

The clonotype comes from a female donor with Graves disease. The source material was peripheral blood mononuclear cells (PBMCs), sampled when the disease was refractory, from a patient treated with antithyroid drugs. The chain joins TRBV6-1 to TRBJ1-2; D gene unclear. CDR3 in amino acids: CASSEFMANYGYTF. The CDR3 nucleotides are TGTGCCAGCAGTGAATTTATGGCTAACTATGGCTACACCTTC.